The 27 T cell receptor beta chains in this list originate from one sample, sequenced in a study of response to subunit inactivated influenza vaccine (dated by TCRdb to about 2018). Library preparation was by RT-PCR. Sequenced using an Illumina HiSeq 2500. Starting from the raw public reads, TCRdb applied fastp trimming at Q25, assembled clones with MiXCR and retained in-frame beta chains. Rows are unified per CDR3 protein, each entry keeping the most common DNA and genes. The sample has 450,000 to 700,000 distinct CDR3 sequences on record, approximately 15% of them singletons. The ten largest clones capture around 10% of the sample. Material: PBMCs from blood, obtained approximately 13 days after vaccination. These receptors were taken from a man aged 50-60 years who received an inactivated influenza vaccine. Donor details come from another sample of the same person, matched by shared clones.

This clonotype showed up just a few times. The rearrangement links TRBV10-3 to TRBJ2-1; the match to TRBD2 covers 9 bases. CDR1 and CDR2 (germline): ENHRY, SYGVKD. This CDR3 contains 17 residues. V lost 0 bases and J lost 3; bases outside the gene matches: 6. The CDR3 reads CAISESLREGDYNEQFF. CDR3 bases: TGTGCCATCAGTGAGTCGTTGCGGGAGGGCGACTACAATGAGCAGTTCTTC.

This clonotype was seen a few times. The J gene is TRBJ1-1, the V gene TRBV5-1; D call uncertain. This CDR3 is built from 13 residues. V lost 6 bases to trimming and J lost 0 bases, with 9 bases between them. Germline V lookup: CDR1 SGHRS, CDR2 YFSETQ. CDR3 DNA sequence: TGCGCCAGCATGGTAGTTATGAACACTGAAGCTTTCTTT. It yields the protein CASMVVMNTEAFF.

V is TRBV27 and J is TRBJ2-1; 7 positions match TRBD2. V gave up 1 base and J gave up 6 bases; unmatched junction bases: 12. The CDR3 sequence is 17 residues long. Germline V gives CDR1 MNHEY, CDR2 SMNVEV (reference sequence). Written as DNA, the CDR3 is TGTGCCAGCAGTTTATTCCCCCCCCGACTAGCAGTCAATGAGCAGTTCTTC. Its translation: CASSLFPPRLAVNEQFF.

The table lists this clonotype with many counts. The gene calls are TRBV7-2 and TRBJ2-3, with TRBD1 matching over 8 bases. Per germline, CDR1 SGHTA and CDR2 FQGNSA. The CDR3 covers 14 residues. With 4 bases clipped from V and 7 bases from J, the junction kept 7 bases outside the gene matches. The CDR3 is CASSSLQGGNTQYF. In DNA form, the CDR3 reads TGTGCCAGCAGCTCCTTACAGGGGGGAAATACGCAGTATTTT. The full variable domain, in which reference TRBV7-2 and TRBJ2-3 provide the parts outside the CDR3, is GAGVSQSPSNKVTEKGKDVELRCDPISGHTALYWYRQSLGQGLEFLIYFQGNSAPDKSGLPSDRFSAERTGGSVSTLTIQRTQQEDSAVYLCASSSLQGGNTQYFGPGTRLTVL.

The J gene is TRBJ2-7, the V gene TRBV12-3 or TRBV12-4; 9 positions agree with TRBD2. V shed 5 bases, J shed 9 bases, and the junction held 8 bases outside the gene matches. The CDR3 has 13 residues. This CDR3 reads CASSAGTSRAQYF. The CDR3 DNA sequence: TGTGCCAGCAGTGCCGGGACTAGCAGGGCGCAGTACTTC.

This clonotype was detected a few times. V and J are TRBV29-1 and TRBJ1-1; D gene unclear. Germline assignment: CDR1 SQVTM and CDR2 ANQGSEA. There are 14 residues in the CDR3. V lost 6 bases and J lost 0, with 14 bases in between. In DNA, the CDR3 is TGCAGCGTCGCTCGTTCAGCCATGAACACTGAAGCTTTCTTT. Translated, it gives CSVARSAMNTEAFF.

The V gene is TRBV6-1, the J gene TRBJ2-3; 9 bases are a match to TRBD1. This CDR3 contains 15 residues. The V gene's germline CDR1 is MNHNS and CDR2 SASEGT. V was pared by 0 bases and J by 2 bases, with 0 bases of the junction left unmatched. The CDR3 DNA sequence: TGTGCCAGCAGTGAAGCACAGGGGGCCACAGATACGCAGTATTTT. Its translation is CASSEAQGATDTQYF.

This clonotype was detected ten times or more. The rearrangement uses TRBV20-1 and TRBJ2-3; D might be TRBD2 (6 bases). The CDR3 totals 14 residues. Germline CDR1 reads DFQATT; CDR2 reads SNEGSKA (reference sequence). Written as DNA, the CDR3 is TGCAGCAAAAGGGGAGGAGGGGCGGTAGATACGCAGTATTTT. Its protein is CSKRGGGAVDTQYF.

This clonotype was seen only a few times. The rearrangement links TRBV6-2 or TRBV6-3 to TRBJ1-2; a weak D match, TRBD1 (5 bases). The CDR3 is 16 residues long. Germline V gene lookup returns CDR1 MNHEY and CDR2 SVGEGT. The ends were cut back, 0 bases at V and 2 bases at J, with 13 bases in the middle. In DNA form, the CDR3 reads TGTGCCAGCAGTTACTCGAGGCAAAAGGGGAACTATGGCTACACCTTC. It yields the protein CASSYSRQKGNYGYTF.

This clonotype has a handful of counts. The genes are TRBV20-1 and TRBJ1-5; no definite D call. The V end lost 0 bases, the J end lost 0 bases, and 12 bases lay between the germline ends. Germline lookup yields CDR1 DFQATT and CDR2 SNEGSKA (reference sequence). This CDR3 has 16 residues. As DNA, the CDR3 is TGCAGTGCTAGAGATCCTATAAGGTTTAGCAATCAGCCCCAGCATTTT. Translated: CSARDPIRFSNQPQHF.

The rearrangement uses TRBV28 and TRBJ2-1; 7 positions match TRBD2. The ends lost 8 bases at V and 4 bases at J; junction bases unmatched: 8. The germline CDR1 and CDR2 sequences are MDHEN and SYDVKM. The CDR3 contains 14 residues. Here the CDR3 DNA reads TGTGCCAGCGGTGACAGCGGGGATTACAATGAGCAGTTCTTC. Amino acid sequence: CASGDSGDYNEQFF.

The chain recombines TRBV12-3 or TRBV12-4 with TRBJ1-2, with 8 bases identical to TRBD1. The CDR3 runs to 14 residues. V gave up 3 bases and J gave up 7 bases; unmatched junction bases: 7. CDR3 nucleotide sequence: TGTGCCAGCAGTTTGGACAGGGTTACCGCTGGCTACACCTTC. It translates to CASSLDRVTAGYTF.

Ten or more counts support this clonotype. The CDR3 DNA follows: TGTGCCAGTAGTATTTCGGGGTTTGAAGCTTTCTTT. Translated: CASSISGFEAFF. This chain uses TRBV19 with TRBJ1-1; D unresolved. Trimming shortened V by 3 bases and J by 7 bases, and 9 bases separated the two germline ends. The CDR3 sequence is 12 residues long. Germline V gene sequence: CDR1 LNHDA, CDR2 SQIVND (reference sequence).

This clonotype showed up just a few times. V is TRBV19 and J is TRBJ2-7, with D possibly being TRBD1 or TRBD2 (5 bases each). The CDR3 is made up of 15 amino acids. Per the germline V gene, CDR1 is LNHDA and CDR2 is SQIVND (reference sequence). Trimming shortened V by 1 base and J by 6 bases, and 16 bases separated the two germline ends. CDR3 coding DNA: TGTGCCAGTAGTATAGGCAACAGGAGGACGGGCGAGCAGTACTTC. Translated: CASSIGNRRTGEQYF.

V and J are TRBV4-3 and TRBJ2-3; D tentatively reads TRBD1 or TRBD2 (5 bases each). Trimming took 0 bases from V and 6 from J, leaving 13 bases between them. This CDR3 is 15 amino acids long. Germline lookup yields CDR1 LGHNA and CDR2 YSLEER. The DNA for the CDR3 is TGCGCCAGCAGCCAAGACCGGACACGGAGGGATACGCAGTATTTT. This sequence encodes CASSQDRTRRDTQYF.

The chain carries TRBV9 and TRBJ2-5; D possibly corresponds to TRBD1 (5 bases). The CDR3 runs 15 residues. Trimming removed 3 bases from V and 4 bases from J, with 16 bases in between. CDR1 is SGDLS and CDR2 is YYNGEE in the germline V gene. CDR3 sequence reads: CASSAYQGAGETQYF. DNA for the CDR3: TGTGCCAGCAGCGCGTACCAGGGTGCAGGAGAGACCCAGTACTTC.

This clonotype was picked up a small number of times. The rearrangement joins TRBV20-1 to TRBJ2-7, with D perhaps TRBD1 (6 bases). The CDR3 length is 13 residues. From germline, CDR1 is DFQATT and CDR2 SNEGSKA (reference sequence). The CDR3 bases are TGCAGCCTCCTTCCCAGGGGCTCCTACGAGCAGTACTTC. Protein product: CSLLPRGSYEQYF.

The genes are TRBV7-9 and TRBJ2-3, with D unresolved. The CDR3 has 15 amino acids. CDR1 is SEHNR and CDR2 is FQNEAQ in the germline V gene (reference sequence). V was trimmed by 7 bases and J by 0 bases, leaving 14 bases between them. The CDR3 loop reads CASTPASLSTDTQYF. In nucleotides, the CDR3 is TGTGCCAGCACCCCCGCTTCCCTTAGCACAGATACGCAGTATTTT.

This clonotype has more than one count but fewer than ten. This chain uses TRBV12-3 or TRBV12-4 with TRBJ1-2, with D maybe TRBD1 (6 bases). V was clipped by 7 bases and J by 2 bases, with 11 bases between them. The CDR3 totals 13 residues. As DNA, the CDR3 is TGTGCCAGCAAATGGGACACCAACTATGGCTACACCTTC. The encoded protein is CASKWDTNYGYTF.

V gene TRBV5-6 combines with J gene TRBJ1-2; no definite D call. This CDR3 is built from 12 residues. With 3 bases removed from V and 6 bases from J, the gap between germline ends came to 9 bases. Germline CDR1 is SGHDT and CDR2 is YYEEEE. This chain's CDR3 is CASSSTVDGYTF. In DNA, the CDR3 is TGTGCCAGCAGCTCTACAGTGGATGGCTACACCTTC.

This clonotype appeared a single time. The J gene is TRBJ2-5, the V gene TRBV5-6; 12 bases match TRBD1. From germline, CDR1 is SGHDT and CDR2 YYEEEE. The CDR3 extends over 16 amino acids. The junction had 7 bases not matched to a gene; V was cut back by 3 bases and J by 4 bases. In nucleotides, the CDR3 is TGTGCCAGCAGCTGGAAGGGACAGGGGGCGAGAGAGACCCAGTACTTC. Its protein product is CASSWKGQGARETQYF.

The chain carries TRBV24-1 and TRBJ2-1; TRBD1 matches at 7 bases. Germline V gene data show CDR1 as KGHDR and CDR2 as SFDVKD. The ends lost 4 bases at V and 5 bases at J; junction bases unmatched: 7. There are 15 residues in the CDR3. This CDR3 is CATSDRFDRDNEQFF. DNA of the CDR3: TGTGCCACCAGTGACCGCTTCGACAGGGACAATGAGCAGTTCTTC.

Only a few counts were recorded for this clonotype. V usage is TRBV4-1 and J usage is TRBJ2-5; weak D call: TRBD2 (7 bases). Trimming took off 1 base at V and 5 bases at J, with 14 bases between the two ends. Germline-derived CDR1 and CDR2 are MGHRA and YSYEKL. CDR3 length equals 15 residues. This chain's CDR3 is CASSQGGGPRETQYF. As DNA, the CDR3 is TGCGCCAGCAGCCAAGGGGGGGGGCCTAGGGAGACCCAGTACTTC.

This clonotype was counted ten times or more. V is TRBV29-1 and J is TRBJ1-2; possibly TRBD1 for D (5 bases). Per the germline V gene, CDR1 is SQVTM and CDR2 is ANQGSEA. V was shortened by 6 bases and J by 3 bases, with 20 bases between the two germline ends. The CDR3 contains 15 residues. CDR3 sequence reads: CSVGVGNPVDYGYTF. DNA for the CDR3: TGCAGCGTGGGGGTGGGGAACCCGGTCGACTATGGCTACACCTTC.

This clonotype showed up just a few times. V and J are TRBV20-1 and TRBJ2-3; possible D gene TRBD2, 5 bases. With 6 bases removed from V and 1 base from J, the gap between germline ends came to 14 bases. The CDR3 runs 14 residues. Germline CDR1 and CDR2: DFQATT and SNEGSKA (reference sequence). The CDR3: CSAALGDGTDTQYF. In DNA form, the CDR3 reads TGCAGTGCCGCGCTCGGGGATGGCACAGATACGCAGTATTTT.

The CDR3 is CASSLVFLKKRIAKNIQYF. In nucleotides, the CDR3 is TGTGCCAGCAGCTTAGTATTTCTGAAGAAACGAATAGCCAAAAACATTCAGTACTTC. The V gene is TRBV11-2, the J gene TRBJ2-4; no firm D call. The CDR3 sequence is 19 residues long. V was clipped by 1 base and J by 0 bases, with 19 bases between them. Per the germline V gene, CDR1 is SGHAT and CDR2 is FQNNGV.

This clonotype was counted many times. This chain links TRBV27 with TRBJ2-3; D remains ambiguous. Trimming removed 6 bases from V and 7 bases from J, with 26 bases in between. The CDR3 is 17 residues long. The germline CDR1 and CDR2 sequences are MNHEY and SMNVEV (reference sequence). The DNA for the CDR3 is TGTGCCAGCAGCCCTCTATTGGGCAGACAACGCACGAATACGCAGTATTTT. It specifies CASSPLLGRQRTNTQYF.